The T cell receptor (beta chain) under discussion was sequenced for a study of blood T cell repertoires in COVID-19. Original methodology: Estimated nucleated cell counts came from reference gene primer amplification. Assay used: immunoSEQ multiplex PCR; TCRdb lists only in-frame clones, some missing. From that table come the V and J calls and clone size; the DNA was used to work out D and trimming. There are roughly 64,000 clones in the sample; around 84% occur only once, and 3% to 3.5% lies in the top ten. CDR1 and CDR2 from the germline V gene are SGHRS and YFSETQ. V lost 4 bases, J lost 4 bases, and 11 bases stayed unmatched. This CDR3 region has 16 residues.

This chain joins TRBV5-1 and TRBJ2-5; the match to TRBD1 covers 9 bases. Source material: peripheral blood. The origin of this receptor is a middle-aged man with active COVID-19. This chain's CDR3 is CASSLGGTGGLETQYF. CDR3 DNA sequence: TGCGCCAGCAGCCTTGGGGGAACAGGGGGCCTAGAGACCCAGTACTTC.